What follows is one TCR beta chain and its context. The antigen is undetermined. This entry is derived from a study of T cell responses to AZD1222 COVID-19 vaccine. Study-level points and caveats: CD4 TCRs associated with vaccination spanned spike, dominating at 160-218 and 743-854. Unmutated variant regions are reportedly targeted by nearly half of spike-specific TCRs.

V lost 4 bases to trimming and J lost 3 bases; unmatched junction nucleotides: 3. Germline V lookup: CDR1 SGHDT, CDR2 YYEEEE. This CDR3 spans 16 amino acids. Profiling relied on immunoSEQ multiplex PCR, and the TCRdb table lists in-frame clones only, not all of them. The top ten hold 6% to 7% of the sample, which has tens of thousands of clones, 60% to 85% seen once. This TCR came from an adult in good health. This chain uses TRBV5-6 with TRBJ2-2; 13 bases agree with TRBD2. The starting material was peripheral blood, obtained on day 0 of AZD1222 vaccination. The CDR3 region has the DNA TGTGCCAGCAGCCTAGGACTAGCGGGGGACACCGGGGAGCTGTTTTTT. Its protein is CASSLGLAGDTGELFF. The entire variable domain, with the rest obtained from reference TRBV5-6 and TRBJ2-2, is as follows: DAGVTQSPTHLIKTRGQQVTLRCSPKSGHDTVSWYQQALGQGPQFIFQYYEEEERQRGNFPDRFSGHQFPNYSSELNVNALLLGDSALYLCASSLGLAGDTGELFFGEGSRLTVL.